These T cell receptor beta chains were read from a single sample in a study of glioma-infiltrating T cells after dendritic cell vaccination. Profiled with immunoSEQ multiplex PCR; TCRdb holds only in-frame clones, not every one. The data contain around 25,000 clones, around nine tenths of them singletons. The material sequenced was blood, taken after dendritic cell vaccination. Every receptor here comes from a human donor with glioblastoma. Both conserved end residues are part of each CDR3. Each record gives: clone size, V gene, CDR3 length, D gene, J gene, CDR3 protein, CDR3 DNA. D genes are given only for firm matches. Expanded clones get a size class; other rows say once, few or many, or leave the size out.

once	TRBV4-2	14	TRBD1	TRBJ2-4	CASSPGTVKNIQYF	TGTGCCAGCAGCCCCGGGACAGTCAAAAACATTCAGTACTTC
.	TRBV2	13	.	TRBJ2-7	CASSLAASYEQYF	TGTGCCAGCTCGTTAGCGGCCTCCTACGAGCAGTACTTC
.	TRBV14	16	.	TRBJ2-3	CASSQAGGLRTDTQYF	TGTGCCAGCAGCCAAGCCGGCGGGTTACGCACAGATACGCAGTATTTT
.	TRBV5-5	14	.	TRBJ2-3	CASSLEQSTDTQYF	TGTGCCAGCAGCTTGGAACAGAGCACAGATACGCAGTATTTT
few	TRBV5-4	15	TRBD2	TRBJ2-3	CASSLERGLLDTQYF	TGTGCCAGCAGCTTGGAGCGGGGGCTCCTGGATACGCAGTATTTT
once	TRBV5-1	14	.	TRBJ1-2	CASSGQQSNYGYTF	TGCGCCAGCAGCGGACAGCAGTCTAACTATGGCTACACCTTC
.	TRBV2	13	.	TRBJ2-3	CASAGLYTDTQYF	TGTGCCAGCGCTGGACTATACACAGATACGCAGTATTTT
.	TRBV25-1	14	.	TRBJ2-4	CASSGLARGNIQYF	TGTGCCAGCAGTGGGCTCGCTCGGGGAAACATTCAGTACTTC
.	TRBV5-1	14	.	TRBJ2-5	CASSVRGVQETRYF	TGCGCCAGCAGCGTCAGGGGTGTCCAAGAGACCCGGTACTTC
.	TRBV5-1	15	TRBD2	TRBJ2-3	CASSFQRGGRDTQYF	TGCGCCAGCAGTTTCCAGCGGGGGGGCCGGGATACGCAATATTTT